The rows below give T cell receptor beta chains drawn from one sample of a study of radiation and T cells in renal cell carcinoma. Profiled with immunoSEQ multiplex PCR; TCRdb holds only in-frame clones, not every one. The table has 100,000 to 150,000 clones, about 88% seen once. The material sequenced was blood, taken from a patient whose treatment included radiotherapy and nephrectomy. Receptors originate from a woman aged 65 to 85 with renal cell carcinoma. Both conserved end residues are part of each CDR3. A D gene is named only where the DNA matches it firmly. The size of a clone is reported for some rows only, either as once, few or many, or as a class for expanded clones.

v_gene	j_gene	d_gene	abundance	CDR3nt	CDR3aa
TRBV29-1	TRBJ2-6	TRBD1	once	TGCAGCGCCATGACAGGGTTGGGGCACTCTGGGGCCAACGTCCTGACTTTC	CSAMTGLGHSGANVLTF
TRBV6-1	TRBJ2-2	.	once	TGTGCCAGCAGTTCCAACCGGGGGGCGACCGGGGAGCTGTTTTTT	CASSSNRGATGELFF
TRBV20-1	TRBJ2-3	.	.	TGCAGTGCTGGCGTGGAGGATACGCAGTATTTT	CSAGVEDTQYF
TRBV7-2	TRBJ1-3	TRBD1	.	TGTGCCAGCAGCTTAGTAGGGACAGGGGGAAACACCATATATTTT	CASSLVGTGGNTIYF
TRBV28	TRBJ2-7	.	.	TGTGCCAGCAGGCACGGAACCTACGAGCAGTACTTC	CASRHGTYEQYF
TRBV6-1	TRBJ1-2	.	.	TGTGCCAGCAGTGAAGCCTGGGGCGGCTATGGCTACACCTTC	CASSEAWGGYGYTF
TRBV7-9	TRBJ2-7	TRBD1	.	TGTGCCAGCAGCGAGGGACAGGCCCCCTACGAGCAGTACTTC	CASSEGQAPYEQYF
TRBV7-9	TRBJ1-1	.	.	TGTGCCAGCAGCTCTTCAGGGGCGGTGGGGGCTTTCTTT	CASSSSGAVGAFF
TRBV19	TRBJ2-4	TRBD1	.	TGTGCCAGTAGTTCACCGGGACAGGTGGACATTCAGTACTTC	CASSSPGQVDIQYF
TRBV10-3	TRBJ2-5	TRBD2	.	TGTGCCATCAGTGGGGGCGGGGGGGCCCAAGAGACCCAGTACTTC	CAISGGGGAQETQYF
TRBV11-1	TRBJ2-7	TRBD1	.	TGTGCCAGCAGCCGGACAGGTATTTCCTACGAGCAGTACTTC	CASSRTGISYEQYF
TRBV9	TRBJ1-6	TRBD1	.	TGTGCCAGCAGCACTCGGGACAGCCATTCACCCCTCCACTTT	CASSTRDSHSPLHF
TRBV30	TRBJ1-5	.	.	TGTGCCTGGAGGGGGGAGGGAGGTCAGCCCCAGCATTTT	CAWRGEGGQPQHF
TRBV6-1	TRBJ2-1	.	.	TGTGCCAGCAGTTTCTTCCGGGTTCGTGAGCAGTTCTTC	CASSFFRVREQFF
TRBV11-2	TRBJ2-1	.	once	TGTGCCAGCAGCTTACCAGCGGTCCGGGGCGATGAGCAGTTCTTC	CASSLPAVRGDEQFF
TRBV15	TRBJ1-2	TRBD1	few	TGTGCCACCAGCAGAGATAGGGGGCGACAAGACTATGGCTACACCTTC	CATSRDRGRQDYGYTF
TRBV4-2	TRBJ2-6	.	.	TGTGCCAGCAGCCAAGTGGGGGCGTTCGGTCAGGGATTTTCTGGGGCCAACGTCCTGACTTTC	CASSQVGAFGQGFSGANVLTF
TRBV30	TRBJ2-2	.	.	TGTGCCTGGAGTGTAATAACGGGGTCAGGGGTCGGGGAGCTGTTTTTT	CAWSVITGSGVGELFF
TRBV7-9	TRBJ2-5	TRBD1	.	TGTGCCAGCAGCTACACAGGGGCAGAGACCCAGTACTTC	CASSYTGAETQYF
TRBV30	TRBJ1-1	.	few	TGTGCCTGGAGTCAGGTGCTTGCGACTGAAGCTTTCTTT	CAWSQVLATEAFF
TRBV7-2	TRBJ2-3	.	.	TGTGCCAGCAGCTTAGGCCGGGACATTGTGCATACGCAGTATTTT	CASSLGRDIVHTQYF
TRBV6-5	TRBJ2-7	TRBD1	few	TGTGCCAGCAGTAGGCGGGACAGGGGGTTCGAGCAGTACTTC	CASSRRDRGFEQYF
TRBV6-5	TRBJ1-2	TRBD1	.	TGTGCCAGCAGTGAGGGACAGGGGGACTATGGCTACACCTTC	CASSEGQGDYGYTF
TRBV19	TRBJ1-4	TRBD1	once	TGTGCCAGTAGTATCCGCCGGGACAGTAATGAAAAACTGTTTTTT	CASSIRRDSNEKLFF
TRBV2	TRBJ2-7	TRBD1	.	TGTGCCAGCAGTTGGGGGGGACAGGGAACCTACGAGCAGTACTTC	CASSWGGQGTYEQYF
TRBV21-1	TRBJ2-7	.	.	TGTGCCAGTTACCGGGACAGGGGCCAGCACGAGCAGTACTTC	CASYRDRGQHEQYF
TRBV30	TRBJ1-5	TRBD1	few	TGTGCCTGGAGTGCCCCGGGACAGGGAAGGGGTCAGCCCCAGCATTTT	CAWSAPGQGRGQPQHF
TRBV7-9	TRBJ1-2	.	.	TGTGCCAGCACCCCCCCCAACTATGGCTACACCTTC	CASTPPNYGYTF
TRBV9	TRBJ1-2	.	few	TGTGCCAGCAGTATTACAGGGTCGAGTGGCTACACCTTC	CASSITGSSGYTF
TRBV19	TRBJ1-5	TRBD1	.	TGTGCCAGTAGTCTCCCCTACGGGACAGGGGGCCCCTATAGCAATCAGCCCCAGCATTTT	CASSLPYGTGGPYSNQPQHF
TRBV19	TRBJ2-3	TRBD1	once	TGTGCCAGTAGTACTCCGGGACAGGGTACCCCAGATACGCAGTATTTT	CASSTPGQGTPDTQYF
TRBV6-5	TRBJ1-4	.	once	TGTGCCAGCCGCGTTGGGATGGTGGGTGAAAAACTGTTTTTT	CASRVGMVGEKLFF
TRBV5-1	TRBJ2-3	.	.	TGCGCCAGCAGCTTGGACGGGGGTGCTAGCACAGATACGCAGTATTTT	CASSLDGGASTDTQYF
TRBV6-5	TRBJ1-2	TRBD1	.	TGTGCCAGCAGGCGGGACAGCAACTATGGCTACACCTTC	CASRRDSNYGYTF
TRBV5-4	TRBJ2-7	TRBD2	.	TGTGCCAGCAGCTTGGGATCCGGGGACTACTCCTACGAGCAGTACTTC	CASSLGSGDYSYEQYF
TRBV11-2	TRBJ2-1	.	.	TGTGCCAGCAGGGGAGTAAGGAGCTCCTACAATGAGCAGTTCTTC	CASRGVRSSYNEQFF
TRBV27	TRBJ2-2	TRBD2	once	TGTGCCAGCAGACTCTTAGCGGCGGGCGGGGGGACCGGGGAGCTGTTTTTT	CASRLLAAGGGTGELFF
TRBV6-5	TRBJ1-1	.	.	TGTGCCAGCAGTTATAAGCCTAACACTGAAGCTTTCTTT	CASSYKPNTEAFF
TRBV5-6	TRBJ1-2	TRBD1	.	TGTGCCAGCACCATCAACAGGGGCAACTATGGCTACACCTTC	CASTINRGNYGYTF